This T cell receptor (beta chain) was identified during a study of cytotoxic CD8 clonotypes in ibrutinib-treated CLL. Per germline, CDR1 MGHDK and CDR2 SYGVNS. This CDR3 is built from 11 residues. Trimming took 6 bases from V and 2 from J, leaving 5 bases between them. A note on this clone: The antigen is not known.

General study points: Baseline clonality, above age-matched healthy donor levels, tracked circulating CD8+ T-cell counts. The public clonotypes identified were infrequent and showed contraction or stability on treatment.

Profiling relied on immunoSEQ multiplex PCR, and the TCRdb table lists in-frame clones only, not all of them. The sample shows roughly 20,000 clones, roughly 72% of them seen only once. The source material was PBMCs, sampled before ibrutinib treatment. This TCR derives from a human donor with chronic lymphocytic leukemia. The chain is built from TRBV25-1 and TRBJ2-7; no firm D call. This chain's CDR3 is CASRQAYEQYF. DNA for the CDR3: TGTGCCAGCAGGCAAGCCTACGAGCAGTACTTC.